The 32 T cell receptor beta chains reported below all come from one sample, sequenced in a study of tumor and adjacent non-tumor tissue in lung cancer. A modified ARM-PCR protocol with three rounds of nested PCR amplified TCRbeta. TCRdb processed the multiplex PCR reads anew with MiXCR; each CDR3 protein has one entry. This sample has 90,000 to 130,000 distinct CDR3 sequences, with 84% found just once. RNA was extracted from bulk tissue without any cell sorting. The sequencing sample was made of lung tumor tissue. These TCRs come from a man between 65 and 79 years old with non-small cell lung cancer.

A word on this clonotype: Likely a read error: the CDR3 ends without its conserved phenylalanine or tryptophan. The chain has TRBV18 and TRBJ2-7; the match to TRBD2 covers 7 bases. The CDR3 extends over 18 amino acids. J gave up 1 base and V 4 bases, and 16 bases lay outside the gene matches. Germline CDR1 is KGHSH and CDR2 is LQKENI. The CDR3 spells CASSLQRQSNGRSYEQYL. The CDR3 DNA is TGTGCCAGCTCACTTCAAAGGCAGTCCAACGGGAGGTCCTACGAGCAGTACTTA.

To note about this clonotype: The junction does not match germline at one end; this may be a read error. The chain combines TRBV25-1 with TRBJ2-5; unclear D gene. The CDR3 spans 12 residues. Germline V lookup: CDR1 MGHDK, CDR2 SYGVNS. CDR3 loop: CASTSSRETQYF. The DNA for the CDR3 is TGTGCCAGCACGAGTAGCCGAGAGACCCAGTATTTC.

The sample holds many counts of this clonotype. The rearrangement joins TRBV4-1 to TRBJ1-1; the D gene is possibly TRBD1 (5 bases). V was cut by 0 bases and J by 11 bases, with 10 bases left in between. The CDR3 spans 12 residues. The germline V gene encodes CDR1 MGHRA and CDR2 YSYEKL. CDR3 sequence reads: CASSQDWGLAFF. CDR3 DNA sequence: TGCGCCAGCAGCCAAGATTGGGGACTGGCTTTCTTT.

Worth noting for this clonotype: A junction boundary mismatches the germline segment, possibly from a read error. The chain has TRBV12-3 or TRBV12-4 and TRBJ2-3; the D is unclear. CDR3 length: 11 residues. The chain's CDR3 is CTSSIKETQYF. In DNA, the CDR3 is TGTACCAGCAGCATTAAAGAAACGCAGTATTTT.

This clonotype turned up a few times. Possible read error: a much larger clone is one base away. The chain is built from TRBV30 and TRBJ2-1, with 7 bases matching TRBD2. The CDR3 spans 17 residues. CDR1 is GTSNPN, CDR2 SVGIG, per germline (reference sequence). The CDR3 nucleotides are TGTGCCTGGAGTGGCGGGAGCGGGCGTAGCTCCTACAATAAGCAGTTCTTC. Translated: CAWSGGSGRSSYNKQFF.

Of note for this clonotype: A read error is likely, as this CDR3 ends without the conserved phenylalanine or tryptophan. The chain uses TRBV20-1 and TRBJ2-1; 9 bases align to TRBD2. V lost 0 bases, J lost 6 bases, and 12 bases stayed unmatched. CDR1 DFQATT and CDR2 SNEGSKA come from the germline V gene (reference sequence). This CDR3 comprises 17 residues. CDR3: CSARDPSASGACNEQFL. The CDR3, as DNA: TGCAGTGCTAGAGATCCCTCCGCTAGCGGGGCCTGCAATGAGCAGTTCCTC.

As to this clonotype: A clone one base away is much larger, so this may be a read error. The V call is TRBV28, the J call TRBJ1-2; D gene unclear. V was trimmed by 6 bases and J by 3 bases, leaving 5 bases between them. The CDR3 length is 11 residues. The germline V gene has CDR1 MDHEN and CDR2 SYDVKM. CDR3: CASRKYYGYTF. Written as DNA, the CDR3 is TGTGCCAGCAGAAAATACTATGGCTACACCTTC.

With regard to this clonotype: The junction does not match germline at one end; this may be a read error. The genes are TRBV11-2 and TRBJ2-3; no reliable D call. The germline V gene has CDR1 SGHAT and CDR2 FQNNGV. The CDR3 spans 13 residues. This chain's CDR3 is CASSLAQADMQYF. The CDR3 DNA follows: TGTGCCAGCAGCTTAGCACAAGCAGATATGCAGTATTTC. Full variable domain (missing parts from reference TRBV11-2 and TRBJ2-3): EAGVAQSPRYKIIEKRQSVAFWCNPISGHATLYWYQQILGQGPKLLIQFQNNGVVDDSQLPKDRFSAERLKGVDSTLKIQPAKLEDSAVYLCASSLAQADMQYFGPGTRLTVL.

As to this clonotype: A clone one base away is much larger, so this may be a read error. This chain uses TRBV28 with TRBJ1-6; D ambiguous. CDR1 is MDHEN, CDR2 SYDVKM, per germline. The length of the CDR3 is 15 residues. The germline V and J ends were trimmed by 6 bases and 8 bases, with 17 bases remaining between them. This chain's CDR3 is CASRSPVYSDSPLHF. Here the CDR3 DNA reads TGTGCCAGCAGATCTCCAGTGTATTCAGATTCACCCCTCCACTTT.

This clonotype has just one count. The chain recombines TRBV6-2 or TRBV6-3 with TRBJ2-1, with 7 bases identical to TRBD1. This CDR3 region has 16 residues. Looked up from germline, CDR1 is MNHEY and CDR2 is SVGEGT. The V segment lost 2 bases and the J segment 4 bases; nucleotides outside the gene matches: 8. The CDR3 loop reads CASSYQIGQVYNEQFF. The CDR3 nucleotides are TGTGCCAGCAGTTACCAAATAGGACAGGTATACAATGAGCAGTTCTTC.

Only a few counts were recorded for this clonotype. A much more abundant neighbour one base away suggests this may be a read error. CDR3 DNA sequence: TGTGCCAGCAGCTTAGCAACAGGGCTTACCAACCGAGAGACCCCGTACTTC. Translation gives CASSLATGLTNRETPYF. The rearrangement joins TRBV11-3 to TRBJ2-5; maybe TRBD1 (6 bases). CDR1 is SGHNT, CDR2 YENEEA, per germline. This CDR3 comprises 17 residues.

A remark on this clonotype: The junction departs from the called germline gene at one end, perhaps through a read error. This chain links TRBV28 with TRBJ1-4; no firm D call. CDR1 and CDR2 from the germline V gene are MDHEN and SYDVKM. The length of the CDR3 is 17 residues. CDR3 nucleotides: TGCGCCAGCAGTTTCGCTATCGGGCAGACAACTAATGAAAAACTGTTTTTT. Its protein is CASSFAIGQTTNEKLFF.

Regarding this clonotype: One end of the junction does not line up with germline, which may come from a read error. The gene calls are TRBV4-1 and TRBJ2-1; 7 positions agree with TRBD2. The CDR3 sequence is 15 residues long. Germline values: CDR1 MGHRA, CDR2 YSYEKL. The DNA for the CDR3 is TGTGCCAGCAACCACGGGGGGTTTTTTGGTAATGAGCAGTTCTTC. Its protein product is CASNHGGFFGNEQFF.

With respect to this clonotype: A much more abundant neighbour one base away suggests this may be a read error. The chain combines TRBV2 with TRBJ2-7; D possibly matches TRBD1 or TRBD2 (6 bases each). This CDR3 comprises 16 residues. V was shortened by 4 bases and J by 6 bases, with 22 bases between the two germline ends. The germline gives CDR1 SNHLY, CDR2 FYNNEI. In nucleotides, the CDR3 is TGTGCCAGCAGTGGGGGGTCTGGAAAGGGGGGCGGCGAGCAGTACTTC. Amino acid sequence: CASSGGSGKGGGEQYF.

This clonotype appeared a few times. The rearrangement uses TRBV9 and TRBJ1-1; the D gene is possibly TRBD1 (5 bases). With 3 bases removed from V and 7 bases from J, the gap between germline ends came to 10 bases. Germline-derived CDR1 and CDR2 are SGDLS and YYNGEE. CDR3 length: 12 residues. CDR3 residues: CASSAGQGEAFF. As DNA, the CDR3 is TGTGCCAGCAGCGCCGGGCAGGGTGAAGCTTTCTTT.

Points on this clonotype: Compared with germline, one end of the junction differs, possibly owing to a read error. The gene calls are TRBV5-1 and TRBJ2-7; D gene uncertain. CDR1 SGHRS and CDR2 YFSETQ come from the germline V gene. The CDR3 totals 12 residues. CDR3 in DNA: TGCGCTAGCAACCCCGGTTTCTACAAGCAGTACTTC. It translates to CASNPGFYKQYF.

This clonotype showed up just once. The CDR3 reads CASSPNRGLLTKNIQYF. In DNA form, the CDR3 reads TGTGCCAGTAGCCCGAACAGGGGACTACTAACCAAAAACATTCAGTACTTC. The V and J genes are TRBV12-3 or TRBV12-4 and TRBJ2-4; D tentatively fits TRBD1 or TRBD2 (7 bases each). The CDR3 is made up of 17 amino acids. The V and J ends lost 9 bases and 2 bases respectively, with 23 bases between them.

This sequence joins TRBV11-2 and TRBJ2-6, with TRBD1 identical over 9 bases. Germline V gene lookup returns CDR1 SGHAT and CDR2 FQNNGV. The J segment lost 3 bases and the V segment lost 8 bases, leaving 14 bases of the junction unmatched. This CDR3 has 18 residues. The CDR3 protein is CASGPGTGRSCGANVLTF. The CDR3 nucleotides are TGTGCCAGCGGCCCCGGGACAGGGCGTTCTTGTGGGGCCAACGTCCTGACTTTC.

This clonotype has only one observation. CDR3 in DNA: TGTGCCAGCAGTCCACTGGGGTCAGGCTGGGGCTACACCTTC. This codes for CASSPLGSGWGYTF. The chain is built from TRBV28 and TRBJ1-2; no reliable D call. The CDR3 extends over 14 amino acids. V was pared by 5 bases and J by 8 bases, with 18 bases between. Germline assignment: CDR1 MDHEN and CDR2 SYDVKM.

Worth noting for this clonotype: The CDR3 end shows no conserved phenylalanine or tryptophan, and so a read error is likely. V usage is TRBV12-3 or TRBV12-4 and J usage is TRBJ2-2, with no clear D. V was cut by 7 bases and J by 9 bases, with 12 bases left in between. This CDR3 is built from 12 residues. The CDR3 nucleotides read TGTGCCAGCACTGCTTACAACTGGGAGCTGTTTATT. Its translation: CASTAYNWELFI.

Of note for this clonotype: An end of the junction does not agree with germline; a read error may underlie this. The chain carries TRBV12-3 or TRBV12-4 and TRBJ1-5, with 8 bases that match TRBD1. The CDR3 is 12 amino acids. DNA of the CDR3: TGTGCCAGCAGGGACAGGGTTCAGCCCCAGCAATTT. This sequence encodes CASRDRVQPQQF.

A word on this clonotype: One end of the junction is discordant with germline, which a read error may explain. The gene calls are TRBV7-8 and TRBJ1-2, with a tentative D call TRBD1 (5 bases). The length of the CDR3 is 17 residues. Germline CDR1 and CDR2: SGHVS and FQNEAQ. In DNA, the CDR3 is TGTACCAGCAGCTCCCATAAGTTGGGGACGGATATTTATGGCTACACCTTC. Its protein is CTSSSHKLGTDIYGYTF.

In the case of this clonotype: The junction does not match germline at one end; this may be a read error. This sequence joins TRBV6-1 and TRBJ2-1; 9 nucleotides match TRBD1. The CDR3 runs 15 residues. Germline-derived CDR1 and CDR2 are MNHNS and SASEGT. The CDR3 reads CANGLGTGLYNEQFF. DNA for the CDR3: TGTGCCAACGGACTCGGGACAGGGCTTTACAATGAGCAGTTTTTC.

Turning to this clonotype: The junction departs from germline at one end; a sequencing error may be responsible. This chain uses TRBV6-2 or TRBV6-3 with TRBJ2-1, with D possibly matching TRBD1 (6 bases). CDR3 length equals 15 residues. In germline, CDR1 is MNHEY, CDR2 SVGEGT. In nucleotides, the CDR3 is TGTGCCAGCAGTCCGGGACAAGGCAATATCAATGAGGAGTTCTTC. It encodes CASSPGQGNINEEFF.

The chain couples TRBV6-1 to TRBJ1-2; 10 nucleotides match TRBD1. The CDR3 length is 12 residues. CDR1 is MNHNS and CDR2 is SASEGT in the germline V gene. V was clipped by 8 bases and J by 14 bases; unmatched bases: 11. CDR3 protein: CASDEMDRGKTF. For the CDR3, the DNA is TGTGCCAGCGATGAAATGGACAGGGGGAAAACCTTC.

A word on this clonotype: A read error is likely, as this CDR3 ends without the conserved phenylalanine or tryptophan. The V gene is TRBV6-6, the J gene TRBJ2-1; D ambiguous. The V gene's germline CDR1 is MNHNY and CDR2 SVGAGI (reference sequence). The CDR3 spans 14 residues. CDR3 coding DNA: TGTGCCAGCAGTCCCCAGGTGGATTACAATGAACAGTTCCTC. Translation: CASSPQVDYNEQFL.

Comments on this clonotype: A much more abundant neighbour one base away suggests this may be a read error. The CDR3 is CARTGVRAEQYF. Written as DNA, the CDR3 is TGTGCCCGGACAGGGGTTCGTGCCGAGCAGTACTTC. The chain employs TRBV30 and TRBJ2-7; 9 bases map to TRBD1. Looked up from germline, CDR1 is GTSNPN and CDR2 is SVGIG (reference sequence). The CDR3 is made up of 12 amino acids. After removal of 8 bases from V and 6 bases from J, the junction contained 8 bases not matched to a gene.

CDR3 sequence reads: CARSIQGQPYNDQFF. CDR3 sequence (DNA): TGTGCCAGGAGCATACAGGGACAACCATACAACGACCAGTTCTTC. The V gene is TRBV11-2, the J gene TRBJ2-1; D may be TRBD1 (6 bases). Germline CDR1 reads SGHAT; CDR2 reads FQNNGV. V lost 9 bases and J lost 13, with 28 bases in between. The CDR3 has 15 amino acids.

A word on this clonotype: The conserved phenylalanine or tryptophan normally closing the CDR3 is absent here, so this likely arose from a read error. Because the CDR3's place on the DNA is in doubt, the DNA is left out and the CDR3 is given as listed by TCRdb. V gene TRBV10-3 combines with J gene TRBJ1-1; the table gives TRBD1 as D, unverified against the DNA. Germline V gene data show CDR1 as ENHRY and CDR2 as SYGVKD. The CDR3 is 13 amino acids long, termini counted. CDR3 residues: CAISEYGGTEAFI.

This clonotype occurred once. No conserved phenylalanine or tryptophan is present at the end of the CDR3, so a read error is the likely explanation. The V gene is TRBV5-4, the J gene TRBJ1-2; D gene ambiguous. Germline V gene data show CDR1 as SGHNT and CDR2 as YYREEE (reference sequence). The CDR3 extends over 13 amino acids. CDR3 residues: CASGLNVNYGYTL. The CDR3 bases are TGTGCCAGCGGCTTGAACGTTAACTATGGCTACACCTTG.

Remarks on this clonotype: Relative to the germline gene, one junction end is altered; a read error may explain this. The V gene is TRBV29-1, the J gene TRBJ2-5, with D maybe TRBD1 (5 bases). CDR1 and CDR2 (germline): SQVTM, ANQGSEA. This CDR3 comprises 13 residues. The CDR3 DNA reads as TGCAGCGTAGCCAACAGGTTCCAAGGGACCCAGTACTTC. Translation: CSVANRFQGTQYF.

This clonotype was observed a single time. Sequence at one end of the junction differs from germline and may be a read error. The chain carries TRBV6-2 or TRBV6-3 and TRBJ2-1; D possibly matches TRBD1 or TRBD2 (6 bases each). Germline V lookup: CDR1 MNHEY, CDR2 SVGEGT. The CDR3 totals 15 residues. CDR3 residues: CGSRRTDWEDNEQFF. In DNA, the CDR3 is TGTGGCAGCAGACGGACAGACTGGGAGGACAATGAGCAGTTCTTC.